This T cell receptor beta chain was identified in a study of identical twins. MiXCR, applied by TCRdb to the 5' RACE reads, yields one record per CDR3 protein. The sample holds around 370,000 distinct CDR3 sequences, roughly 9% seen once. Study-level points and caveats: Invariant T cells like MAIT and iNKT could partly confound the zero-insertion analyses.

The sample holds a few counts of this clonotype. The target antigen is unknown. The germline gives CDR1 SGHRS, CDR2 YFSETQ. The V segment lost 3 bases and the J segment 3 bases; nucleotides outside the gene matches: 6. The CDR3 spans 18 residues. The origin of this receptor is a woman aged 45-65 years in good health. The J gene is TRBJ2-6, the V gene TRBV5-1; 13 bases agree with TRBD2. Sequenced input: naive T cells sorted from blood. CDR3 nucleotide sequence: TGCGCCAGCAGCTCGACTGGACTAGCGGGAGTTGGGGCCAACGTCCTGACTTTC. Translating gives CASSSTGLAGVGANVLTF.